This record covers a single T cell receptor (beta chain). The antigen is unknown. The CDR3 end lies 3 residues beyond the end of the read and is filled in from the germline J gene. The data belong to a study of T cells in women clearing cervical HPV infection. CDR1 and CDR2 (germline): SGHDT, YYEEEE. V lost 3 bases and J lost 4; bases outside the gene matches: 4. This CDR3 spans 14 amino acids. Clones were read by immunoSEQ multiplex PCR, and TCRdb kept only the in-frame ones, dropping some. This sample's clone table lists some 30,000 clones. Study-level results: A classifier using richness and V gene abundances reached an AUC of more than 0.75. CIN3+ cases had significantly higher TCR richness than controls; evenness did not differ.

V is TRBV5-6 and J is TRBJ2-1; TRBD1 agrees at 7 bases. The receptor comes from a woman between 18 and 75 years old with a cervical HPV16 infection that either progressed to CIN3+ or cleared (not recorded which). Specimen: blood buffy coat. This CDR3 reads CASSSDRTYNEQFF. The DNA read from the CDR3 is TGTGCCAGCAGCTCGGACAGGACGTACAATGAG.